One and the same sample provided the 22 T cell receptor beta chains below, sequenced in a study of T cells of healthy individuals. MiXCR, applied by TCRdb to the 5' RACE reads, yields one record per CDR3 protein. This sample has 40,000 to 45,000 distinct CDR3 sequences; about 4.5% occur once, and the top ten carry approximately 8.5%. The receptors derive from a human donor in good health.

V gene TRBV6-2 or TRBV6-3 combines with J gene TRBJ2-7, with 13 bases that match TRBD2. Trimming at V came to 6 bases and at J to 3 bases, leaving 5 bases not matched to a gene. CDR1 MNHEY and CDR2 SVGEGT come from the germline V gene. This CDR3 has 15 amino acids. The CDR3 sequence: CASRPGTSGNYEQYF. In DNA, the CDR3 is TGTGCCAGCAGACCCGGGACTAGCGGGAACTACGAGCAGTACTTC.

V and J are TRBV6-5 and TRBJ1-4; possible D gene TRBD1, 5 bases. Germline V gene data show CDR1 as MNHEY and CDR2 as SVGAGI. This CDR3 spans 12 amino acids. V was pared by 11 bases and J by 8 bases, with 15 bases between. This CDR3 is CAAGGLREKLFF. As DNA, the CDR3 is TGTGCCGCGGGGGGATTGCGGGAAAAACTGTTTTTT.

The sample holds a few counts of this clonotype. This sequence joins TRBV6-1 and TRBJ2-7; D remains ambiguous. The germline V and J ends were trimmed by 0 bases and 3 bases, with 0 bases remaining between them. Germline CDR1 reads MNHNS; CDR2 reads SASEGT. This CDR3 comprises 11 residues. The CDR3 sequence: CASSEAYEQYF. CDR3 nucleotides: TGTGCCAGCAGTGAAGCCTACGAGCAGTACTTC.

The V gene is TRBV7-2, the J gene TRBJ2-2, with D unclear. Germline CDR1 and CDR2: SGHTA and FQGNSA. The CDR3 is 15 amino acids. Trimming took off 3 bases at V and 3 bases at J, with 11 bases between the two ends. The CDR3 DNA reads TGTGCCAGCAGCTTTTACTCATCTTACACCGGGGAGCTGTTTTTT. Translating gives CASSFYSSYTGELFF. Full variable domain (missing parts from reference TRBV7-2 and TRBJ2-2): GAGVSQSPSNKVTEKGKDVELRCDPISGHTALYWYRQSLGQGLEFLIYFQGNSAPDKSGLPSDRFSAERTGGSVSTLTIQRTQQEDSAVYLCASSFYSSYTGELFFGEGSRLTVL.

This clonotype was seen many times. This rearrangement joins TRBV5-6 to TRBJ1-2, with a tentative D call TRBD1 (6 bases). The V gene's germline CDR1 is SGHDT and CDR2 YYEEEE. V was pared by 3 bases and J by 1 base, with 10 bases between. This CDR3 is built from 14 residues. The CDR3 region has the DNA TGTGCCAGCAGCTCGTGGACAGTTAACTATGGCTACACCTTC. Its translation: CASSSWTVNYGYTF.

The chain uses TRBV5-4 and TRBJ1-3, with D unclear. Trimming shortened V by 2 bases and J by 4 bases, and 10 bases separated the two germline ends. The germline V gene has CDR1 SGHNT and CDR2 YYREEE (reference sequence). The CDR3 spans 14 residues. For the CDR3, the DNA is TGTGCCAGCAGCTTTGGTATCTCCGGAAACACCATATATTTT. It yields the protein CASSFGISGNTIYF.

This clonotype appeared a few times. This chain uses TRBV5-1 with TRBJ2-7, with 10 nucleotides matching TRBD1. V was pared by 4 bases and J by 3 bases, with 13 bases of the junction left unmatched. Per the germline V gene, CDR1 is SGHRS and CDR2 is YFSETQ. This CDR3 is 17 amino acids long. CDR3 in amino acids: CASSTSTGGRAIYEQYF. CDR3 bases: TGCGCCAGCAGCACGTCGACAGGGGGCCGTGCTATCTACGAGCAGTACTTC.

This clonotype was detected ten times or more. The chain has TRBV6-6 and TRBJ1-6, with D possibly TRBD1 on 5 matching bases. CDR1 is MNHNY, CDR2 SVGAGI, per germline (reference sequence). CDR3 size: 13 residues. Trimming cost V 8 bases and J 8 bases, with 13 bases left between them. The CDR3 bases are TGTGCCAGCTACGGCAGGGTGGATTCACCCCTCCACTTT. Translation: CASYGRVDSPLHF.

This clonotype showed up many times. The chain joins TRBV12-5 to TRBJ1-5, with a tentative D call TRBD1 (5 bases). The CDR3 runs 17 residues. Germline V CDR1 and CDR2: LGHNT, FRNRAP. Between the trimmed V and J ends, which lost 5 bases and 0 bases, there was a span of 17 bases. The CDR3 DNA follows: TGTGCTAGTGGTGCCCCGGGGGGGGAGAATAGCAATCAGCCCCAGCATTTT. Translation: CASGAPGGENSNQPQHF.

This clonotype was counted ten times or more. The chain combines TRBV5-1 with TRBJ1-1; TRBD1 aligns across 8 bases. V shed 0 bases, J shed 5 bases, and the junction held 12 bases outside the gene matches. Germline CDR1 SGHRS, CDR2 YFSETQ. This CDR3 has 17 amino acids. CDR3 sequence: CASSLGGTGHRRTEAFF. CDR3 nucleotides: TGCGCCAGCAGCTTGGGGGGGACAGGACATCGGCGGACTGAAGCTTTCTTT. Complete variable domain (other parts from reference TRBV5-1 and TRBJ1-1): KAGVTQTPRYLIKTRGQQVTLSCSPISGHRSVSWYQQTPGQGLQFLFEYFSETQRNKGNFPGRFSGRQFSNSRSEMNVSTLELGDSALYLCASSLGGTGHRRTEAFFGQGTRLTVV.

The sample holds many counts of this clonotype. J is TRBJ2-2 and V is TRBV12-3 or TRBV12-4; D is possibly TRBD1 (5 bases). V dropped 5 bases and J dropped 1 base, with 8 bases sitting between them. The CDR3 contains 14 residues. CDR3 coding DNA: TGTGCCAGCAGTCTAACAGGGAACACCGGGGAGCTGTTTTTT. Protein: CASSLTGNTGELFF.

This clonotype has at least ten counts. DNA of the CDR3: TGTGCCAGCTCACAAATGGGACCGAATAATAATTCACCCCTCCACTTT. Translation: CASSQMGPNNNSPLHF. The rearrangement joins TRBV18 to TRBJ1-6; D is possibly TRBD1 (5 bases). CDR3 length: 16 amino acids. In germline, CDR1 is KGHSH, CDR2 LQKENI. Trimming took 4 bases from V and 5 from J, leaving 15 bases between them.

This clonotype occurred many times. V usage is TRBV10-3 and J usage is TRBJ2-2, with D possibly matching TRBD1 (5 bases). The V gene's germline CDR1 is ENHRY and CDR2 SYGVKD. The CDR3 totals 16 residues. V was cut by 0 bases and J by 1 base, with 9 bases left in between. The CDR3 region has the DNA TGTGCCATCAGTGAGTCCCCCGGACAGAACACCGGGGAGCTGTTTTTT. It translates to CAISESPGQNTGELFF.

This clonotype came up a few times. This sequence joins TRBV12-3 or TRBV12-4 and TRBJ1-2, with TRBD1 matching 11 bases. J lost 4 bases, V lost 4 bases, and 14 bases had no gene match. The CDR3 loop spans 18 amino acids. For the CDR3, the DNA is TGTGCCAGCAGTTCACGGCGCATCGGACAGGGGGCAATCTATGGCTACACCTTC. It encodes CASSSRRIGQGAIYGYTF.

The count of this clonotype is one. This chain joins TRBV7-9 and TRBJ2-7; TRBD1 or TRBD2 may be the D gene (5 bases each). V was pared by 5 bases and J by 3 bases, with 11 bases between. This CDR3 comprises 13 residues. The germline gives CDR1 SEHNR, CDR2 FQNEAQ (reference sequence). DNA of the CDR3: TGTGCCAGCAGCATGGGACGTAACTACGAGCAGTACTTC. Translating gives CASSMGRNYEQYF.

The V and J genes are TRBV5-4 and TRBJ2-3, with TRBD1 matching 7 bases. This CDR3 contains 15 residues. The J segment lost 0 bases and the V segment lost 5 bases, leaving 6 bases of the junction unmatched. The germline V gene encodes CDR1 SGHNT and CDR2 YYREEE (reference sequence). The chain's CDR3 is CASRSGTASTDTQYF. Here the CDR3 DNA reads TGTGCCAGCAGGTCCGGGACAGCTAGCACAGATACGCAGTATTTT.

On this clonotype itself: A much larger clone differs by one base, so this may be a read error. CDR3: CRGYGHALGSTQYF. CDR3 nucleotides: TGCAGGGGTTACGGTCACGCCCTGGGGTCGACCCAGTACTTC. V is TRBV20-1 and J is TRBJ2-5; D not resolved. Germline V CDR1 and CDR2: DFQATT, SNEGSKA (reference sequence). The CDR3 contains 14 residues.

In this sample, this clonotype turned up many times. CDR3 residues: CASSFRGSETQYF. In DNA, the CDR3 is TGTGCCAGCAGTTTTCGGGGGTCGGAGACCCAGTACTTC. J is TRBJ2-5 and V is TRBV12-3 or TRBV12-4; D possibly corresponds to TRBD2 (6 bases). The CDR3 is made up of 13 amino acids. V was pared by 3 bases and J by 5 bases, with 10 bases between.

The rearrangement links TRBV3-1 to TRBJ1-1; D is unresolved. This CDR3 is 12 amino acids long. Germline CDR1 reads LGHDT; CDR2 reads YNNKEL (reference sequence). Trimming removed 2 bases at V and 7 bases at J, with 8 bases between. The CDR3 DNA is TGTGCCAGCAGCCAATACCCAGGTGAAGCTTTCTTT. Protein: CASSQYPGEAFF.

This clonotype was seen at least ten times. The CDR3 spells CSAQDRGLGQPQHF. The CDR3, as DNA: TGCAGTGCCCAAGACAGGGGGCTGGGTCAGCCCCAGCATTTT. The J gene is TRBJ1-5, the V gene TRBV20-1, with TRBD1 identical over 10 bases. Germline V gives CDR1 DFQATT, CDR2 SNEGSKA (reference sequence). The CDR3 is 14 residues long. Germline trimming cut 6 bases from V and 6 bases from J; bases unmatched to any gene: 8.

This clonotype was seen repeatedly, ten times or more. This sequence joins TRBV29-1 and TRBJ2-7; TRBD1 agrees at 7 bases. The CDR3 length is 14 residues. V dropped 7 bases and J dropped 3; count of bases not matched to a gene: 12. Germline V gene lookup returns CDR1 SQVTM and CDR2 ANQGSEA. In nucleotides, the CDR3 is TGCAGCGCCCGGACAGGACCTGTAAACTACGAGCAGTACTTC. This translates into CSARTGPVNYEQYF.

Of note for this clonotype: This may stem from a read error, because a much larger clone lies one nucleotide away. The J gene is TRBJ2-1, the V gene TRBV20-1; weak D call: TRBD2 (6 bases). The CDR3 spans 15 residues. Germline CDR1 reads DFQATT; CDR2 reads SNEGSKA (reference sequence). V was trimmed by 6 bases and J by 4 bases, leaving 19 bases between them. The CDR3 protein is CSARLEGPGYNEQFF. The CDR3 bases are TGCAGTGCAAGACTAGAGGGCCCAGGGTACAATGAGCAGTTCTTC.